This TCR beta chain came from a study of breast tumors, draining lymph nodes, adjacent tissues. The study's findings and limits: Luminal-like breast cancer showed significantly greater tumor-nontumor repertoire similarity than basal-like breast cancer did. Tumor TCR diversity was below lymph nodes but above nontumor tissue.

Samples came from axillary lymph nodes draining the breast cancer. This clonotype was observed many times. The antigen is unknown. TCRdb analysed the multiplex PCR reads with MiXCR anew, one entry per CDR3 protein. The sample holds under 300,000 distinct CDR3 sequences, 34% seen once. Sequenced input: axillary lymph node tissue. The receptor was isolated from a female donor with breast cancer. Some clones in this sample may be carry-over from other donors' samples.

CDR3 nucleotides: TGTGCTAGTGGTCCGACTCCAGGAGCCTACGAGCAGTACTTC. This codes for CASGPTPGAYEQYF. V is TRBV12-5 and J is TRBJ2-7, with D hard to call. The CDR3 has 14 amino acids. V dropped 5 bases and J dropped 2 bases, with 13 bases sitting between them. Looked up from germline, CDR1 is LGHNT and CDR2 is FRNRAP.